The clone carrying this TCR beta chain has just a few counts. The antigen is undetermined. PCR primers comprised 60 Vbeta and 13 Jbeta primers. The data were produced by immunoSEQ multiplex PCR, yet TCRdb's version contains in-frame clones alone and is incomplete. The repertoire holds around 160,000 clones, with roughly 80% as singletons. The CDR3 runs 15 residues. CDR1 is SGHVS, CDR2 FQNEAQ, per germline. Trimming shortened V by 0 bases and J by 9 bases, and 15 bases separated the two germline ends. The data were obtained in a study of cytomegalovirus exposure and HLA in healthy donors. General study points: Certain indistinguishable V segments, among them TRBV6-2 and TRBV6-3, were excluded. When a later analysis was performed, an Asian-associated ancestry cluster reportedly had fewer N-insertions than the approximately 700-donor mean.

V gene TRBV7-8 combines with J gene TRBJ1-3, with D uncertain. This sequence originates from a human donor in good health. Sequenced: PBMCs. The CDR3 DNA sequence: TGTGCCAGCAGCTTAGCTCCGACACCTCCCGGCACCATATATTTT. It yields the protein CASSLAPTPPGTIYF.